The rows below give T cell receptor beta chains drawn from one sample of a study of human T cells and chemical hapten exposure. One entry per CDR3 protein results from TCRdb running MiXCR on the RACE reads. There are about 190,000 distinct CDR3 sequences in the sample; under 30% occur only once, and about 2.5% lies in the top ten. This specimen consisted of whole blood, obtained in connection with sensitization to the hapten diphenylcyclopropenone (DPC). All receptors derive from a woman aged 40 to 50 with alopecia areata. Some clones in this sample may be carry-over from other donors' samples. Both conserved end residues are part of each CDR3. The D gene is left open where the match is weak. Rows may omit the clone size; those that give it use once, few, many or a size class.

d_call	clone_size	j_call	v_call	cdr3_nt	cdr3_aa
TRBD1	-	TRBJ2-6	TRBV12-3/TRBV12-4	TGTGCCAGCAGTCCCGGGACAGGGGCTGGGGCCAACGTCCTGACTTTC	CASSPGTGAGANVLTF
-	many	TRBJ2-1	TRBV6-5	TGTGCCAGCAGTTACGTGGGCTCCTACAATGAGCAGTTCTTC	CASSYVGSYNEQFF
TRBD1	few	TRBJ2-1	TRBV7-2	TGTGCCAGCAGCGGCGACAGGGGGCGGTGGAATGAGCAGTTCTTC	CASSGDRGRWNEQFF
-	-	TRBJ2-3	TRBV7-8	TGTGCCAGCAGCTTAGAAAGCACAGATACGCAGTATTTT	CASSLESTDTQYF
-	many	TRBJ2-6	TRBV28	TGTGCCAGCAGTTCAGATAGCTCTGGGGCCAACGTCCTGACTTTC	CASSSDSSGANVLTF
TRBD1	-	TRBJ1-1	TRBV5-1	TGCGCCAGCAGCCGGACAGGGGAAGCTTTCTTT	CASSRTGEAFF
-	-	TRBJ2-2	TRBV21-1	TGTGCCAGCAGCAAAGGGACTTCTCCCACCGGGGAGCTGTTTTTT	CASSKGTSPTGELFF
-	-	TRBJ2-1	TRBV30	TGTGCCTGGAGAACTTGGGGCGGAGGCAATGAGCAGTTCTTC	CAWRTWGGGNEQFF
-	few	TRBJ2-4	TRBV20-1	TGCAGTGCCGCAGGCAGGTTGAGTAACATTCAGTACTTC	CSAAGRLSNIQYF
-	few	TRBJ1-1	TRBV20-1	TGCAGTGCGGCACAGACGAACACTGAAGCTTTCTTT	CSAAQTNTEAFF
-	-	TRBJ1-6	TRBV3-1	TGTGCCAGCAGCGTACAGGTAGCTAATTCACCCCTCCACTTT	CASSVQVANSPLHF
-	-	TRBJ1-2	TRBV10-2	TGCGCCAGCAGTGATACTGGTCACGGAGGAGGCTACACCTTC	CASSDTGHGGGYTF
TRBD2	few	TRBJ2-7	TRBV28	TGTGCCAGCAGCCTGACTAGCGGGGTCTCCTACGAGCAGTACTTC	CASSLTSGVSYEQYF
TRBD2	many	TRBJ2-1	TRBV29-1	TGCAGCGTTGAAGGGGGTCAGCGGGAGGGCCGGTCCTACAATGAGCAGTTCTTC	CSVEGGQREGRSYNEQFF
TRBD1	-	TRBJ2-7	TRBV29-1	TGCAGCGTTGAGCCGGGACAGAGTTATGGCTTC	CSVEPGQSYGF
-	few	TRBJ1-2	TRBV12-3/TRBV12-4	TGTGCCAGCAGCCCCCCGGGAGGCAGGGTCTATGGCTACACCTTC	CASSPPGGRVYGYTF
-	-	TRBJ1-1	TRBV7-9	TGTGCCAGCAGCTCAATTGCAAACAGACACAGCATGAACACTGAAGCTTTCTTT	CASSSIANRHSMNTEAFF
-	-	TRBJ1-5	TRBV12-3/TRBV12-4	TGTGCCAGCAGTTTAGGCAGGGGAGTACAGCCCCAGCATTTT	CASSLGRGVQPQHF
-	-	TRBJ2-2	TRBV6-5	TGTGCCAGCAGTTACAGGGGTGGGGTGCTGTTTTTT	CASSYRGGVLFF
-	-	TRBJ1-2	TRBV27	TGTGCCAGCAGTCCGGGGGCAGCGGGCTATGGCTACACCTTC	CASSPGAAGYGYTF
TRBD1	many	TRBJ2-5	TRBV20-1	TGCAGTGCTATAAGAAGGGGGCTGGAGACCCAGTACTTC	CSAIRRGLETQYF
-	-	TRBJ2-2	TRBV9	TGTGCCAGCAGCAAACTAGGCACCGGGGAGCTGTTTTTT	CASSKLGTGELFF
-	-	TRBJ1-1	TRBV7-9	TGTGCCAGCAGCCCCAGGGATGCGAACACTGAAGCTTTCTTT	CASSPRDANTEAFF
-	once	TRBJ1-6	TRBV20-1	TGCAGTGCTAGGGCAGGCGGCTCACCCCTCCACTTT	CSARAGGSPLHF
-	few	TRBJ1-1	TRBV30	TGTGCCTGGAGTGTACCGGGGCAGGGTAACACTGAAGCTTTCTTT	CAWSVPGQGNTEAFF
TRBD1	-	TRBJ1-5	TRBV2	TGTGCCAGCAGCCTCCGGGACAGGGGATCTTGGCAGCCCCAGCATTTT	CASSLRDRGSWQPQHF
TRBD1	many	TRBJ1-2	TRBV29-1	TGCAGCGGAGGGGACAGGGGTAATGGCTACACCTTC	CSGGDRGNGYTF
-	-	TRBJ2-1	TRBV20-1	TGCAGTAGGCCCAGCGTAAGTCGCCCCTACAATGAGCAGTTCTTC	CSRPSVSRPYNEQFF